Listed here are 29 T cell receptor beta chains from one sample, sequenced in a study of naive and memory T cell subsets. Two oligonucleotides, mixed equimolar, formed the beta constant-region primer covering TRBC1 and TRBC2. TCRdb re-derived calls from the UMI-ligation and nested PCR reads in MiXCR, one entry per CDR3 protein. The data contain 130,000 to 150,000 distinct CDR3 sequences, about a sixth of them seen just once; the ten biggest clones take up roughly 0.14%. The sequenced sample consisted of naive CD4+ T cells from blood. The receptors derive from a human donor in good health.

This clonotype came up a few times. The chain links TRBV12-3 or TRBV12-4 to TRBJ2-7; TRBD2 agrees at 13 bases. This CDR3 is 14 amino acids long. V dropped 6 bases and J dropped 6; count of bases not matched to a gene: 5. The CDR3 nucleotides are TGTGCCAGCAGGCGGACTAGCGGGAGATCCGAGCAGTACTTC. Translation: CASRRTSGRSEQYF.

The genes are TRBV20-1 and TRBJ2-2; no clear D gene. Deletions cut 1 base from V and 2 bases from J, with 14 bases between. CDR1 is DFQATT, CDR2 SNEGSKA, per germline (reference sequence). CDR3 size: 16 residues. Written as DNA, the CDR3 is TGCAGTGCTAGAGGTCGGGTTTTAGCTAACACCGGGGAGCTGTTTTTT. It yields the protein CSARGRVLANTGELFF.

This clonotype occurred a few times. V is TRBV18 and J is TRBJ2-3; D possibly matches TRBD1 or TRBD2 (5 bases each). The ends were cut back, 4 bases at V and 1 base at J, with 18 bases in the middle. Germline V gives CDR1 KGHSH, CDR2 LQKENI. CDR3 length: 17 residues. The CDR3: CASSQVPPGLRTDTQYF. CDR3 nucleotides: TGTGCCAGCTCACAGGTCCCCCCGGGGCTACGCACAGATACGCAGTATTTT.

The chain employs TRBV5-4 and TRBJ2-7; 13 nucleotides line up with TRBD2. CDR3 length: 16 amino acids. The V and J ends lost 3 bases and 6 bases, in that order; junction bases with no gene match: 9. Germline CDR1 and CDR2: SGHNT and YYREEE (reference sequence). The DNA for the CDR3 is TGTGCCAGCAGCTCATTGACTAGCGGGAGGTACGGCGAGCAGTACTTC. Protein product: CASSSLTSGRYGEQYF.

V gene TRBV6-6 combines with J gene TRBJ2-3, with 10 bases aligning to TRBD2. The CDR3 is 18 residues long. The ends lost 0 bases at V and 3 bases at J; junction bases unmatched: 9. Germline-derived CDR1 and CDR2 are MNHNY and SVGAGI (reference sequence). The CDR3 DNA reads TGTGCCAGCAGTTACTCGGGCTTAGCGGGAGGCCTGACAGATACGCAGTATTTT. Its protein is CASSYSGLAGGLTDTQYF.

This clonotype was detected ten times or more. V is TRBV10-3 and J is TRBJ2-7; D is unclear. The CDR3 contains 16 residues. Germline V gene data show CDR1 as ENHRY and CDR2 as SYGVKD. V was pared by 0 bases and J by 5 bases, with 17 bases between. CDR3 residues: CAISESIDGPQDEQYF. For the CDR3, the DNA is TGTGCCATCAGTGAGTCGATCGACGGACCGCAGGACGAGCAGTACTTC.

This chain uses TRBV7-9 with TRBJ2-5, with 9 bases that match TRBD2. Germline V lookup: CDR1 SEHNR, CDR2 FQNEAQ (reference sequence). The CDR3 spans 17 residues. The V segment lost 4 bases and the J segment 3 bases; nucleotides outside the gene matches: 12. As DNA, the CDR3 is TGTGCCAGCAGCTCGGGGAGTAGCGGGAGTTTAGAAGAGACCCAGTACTTC. Protein: CASSSGSSGSLEETQYF.

The genes are TRBV5-8 and TRBJ2-6; D may match TRBD1 or TRBD2 (6 bases each). CDR1 and CDR2 (germline): SGHTS, YDEGEE. The CDR3 runs to 16 residues. V lost 6 bases and J lost 0, with 13 bases in between. CDR3 sequence: CASTGGVFSGANVLTF. Here the CDR3 DNA reads TGTGCCAGCACCGGGGGCGTTTTCTCTGGGGCCAACGTCCTGACTTTC.

This clonotype has only a few counts. The genes are TRBV4-1 and TRBJ1-5; D may be TRBD1 (5 bases). V was clipped by 7 bases and J by 3 bases, with 16 bases between them. This CDR3 spans 15 amino acids. Per germline, CDR1 MGHRA and CDR2 YSYEKL. The CDR3 spells CASTFSDRHNQPQHF. The CDR3 DNA reads TGCGCCAGCACCTTTAGTGACAGACACAATCAGCCCCAGCATTTT.

The chain recombines TRBV19 with TRBJ2-7; possibly TRBD1 for D (5 bases). Germline CDR1 and CDR2: LNHDA and SQIVND (reference sequence). The germline V and J ends were trimmed by 1 base and 2 bases, with 12 bases remaining between them. The CDR3 totals 15 residues. The CDR3 loop is CASSIVDRTPYEQYF. DNA of the CDR3: TGTGCCAGTAGTATAGTGGATCGGACACCCTACGAGCAGTACTTC.

This clonotype occurred a few times. The rearrangement joins TRBV11-3 to TRBJ2-1; 11 bases map to TRBD1. The V and J ends lost 4 bases and 8 bases, in that order; junction bases with no gene match: 7. The CDR3 runs to 15 residues. CDR1 is SGHNT, CDR2 YENEEA, per germline. The CDR3 DNA reads as TGTGCCAGCAGCTCCTCGGGACAGGGGGTTTATGAGCAGTTCTTC. It yields the protein CASSSSGQGVYEQFF.

In this sample, this clonotype turned up a few times. The chain links TRBV12-3 or TRBV12-4 to TRBJ1-6; the D is unclear. V lost 7 bases, J lost 10 bases, and 17 bases lay in between. The CDR3 contains 14 residues. For the CDR3, the DNA is TGTGCCAGCACCTCTCGGGGAGTCTCCTCACCCCTCCACTTT. Residues: CASTSRGVSSPLHF.

This clonotype was counted between two and nine times. The chain is built from TRBV4-2 and TRBJ2-3, with D maybe TRBD2 (6 bases). V was shortened by 2 bases and J by 1 base, with 16 bases between the two germline ends. This CDR3 spans 17 amino acids. Germline V gene lookup returns CDR1 LGHNA and CDR2 YNFKEQ. The CDR3 loop is CASSQSVAGLGTDTQYF. The CDR3 nucleotides read TGTGCCAGCAGCCAATCTGTTGCGGGATTGGGCACAGATACGCAGTATTTT.

The gene calls are TRBV20-1 and TRBJ2-1, with a tentative D call TRBD2 (6 bases). V gave up 3 bases and J gave up 7 bases, with 10 bases separating them. Germline CDR1 reads DFQATT; CDR2 reads SNEGSKA (reference sequence). CDR3 length: 12 residues. The CDR3 nucleotides are TGCAGTGCTAGCGGGAGTAGGAATGAGCAGTTCTTC. This codes for CSASGSRNEQFF.

V usage is TRBV2 and J usage is TRBJ2-6; no definite D call. Germline V gene lookup returns CDR1 SNHLY and CDR2 FYNNEI. The CDR3 loop spans 15 amino acids. V was cut by 3 bases and J by 2 bases, with 8 bases left in between. The CDR3 here is CASSERLAGANVLTF. In DNA, the CDR3 is TGTGCCAGCAGTGAGAGGCTAGCTGGGGCCAACGTCCTGACTTTC.

The CDR3: CAISAGSGTNTGELFF. CDR3 DNA sequence: TGTGCCATCAGTGCCGGGAGCGGGACTAACACCGGGGAGCTGTTTTTT. The gene calls are TRBV10-3 and TRBJ2-2, with TRBD2 matching over 7 bases. The germline V gene has CDR1 ENHRY and CDR2 SYGVKD. The CDR3 covers 16 residues. Germline trimming cut 4 bases from V and 2 bases from J; bases unmatched to any gene: 7.

This clonotype was observed a few times. The CDR3 coding sequence is TGCGCCAGCACGCTATTCGACAGGGCCAGCTATGGCTACACCTTC. This gives the protein CASTLFDRASYGYTF. V and J are TRBV5-1 and TRBJ1-2, with 7 bases that match TRBD1. The ends lost 6 bases at V and 4 bases at J; junction bases unmatched: 12. There are 15 residues in the CDR3. CDR1 and CDR2 (germline): SGHRS, YFSETQ.

This clonotype was counted a few times. The V gene is TRBV7-9, the J gene TRBJ2-7, with TRBD2 matching over 7 bases. CDR1 and CDR2 from the germline V gene are SEHNR and FQNEAQ (reference sequence). V was pared by 2 bases and J by 2 bases, with 6 bases of the junction left unmatched. The CDR3 contains 15 residues. The CDR3 is CASSLMGGEPYEQYF. DNA of the CDR3: TGTGCCAGCAGCTTAATGGGGGGGGAGCCCTACGAGCAGTACTTC.

This clonotype has only a few counts. J is TRBJ2-7 and V is TRBV10-3; no firm D call. CDR1 ENHRY and CDR2 SYGVKD come from the germline V gene. Trimming stripped 8 bases from V and 0 bases from J, with 14 bases between. CDR3 length: 14 residues. The CDR3 region is CAISGFGYSYEQYF. CDR3 bases: TGTGCCATCTCTGGCTTTGGATACTCCTACGAGCAGTACTTC.

V and J are TRBV7-2 and TRBJ2-5, with a possible D match to TRBD1 (5 bases). V was clipped by 4 bases and J by 5 bases, with 14 bases between them. The CDR3 consists of 14 residues. Germline assignment: CDR1 SGHTA and CDR2 FQGNSA. In DNA form, the CDR3 reads TGTGCCAGCAGCTCAATTAGCAGGGTTGAGACCCAGTACTTC. Its translation is CASSSISRVETQYF.

This clonotype was seen only a few times. The chain uses TRBV5-5 and TRBJ2-3; D is possibly TRBD2 (6 bases). Germline CDR1 SGHKS, CDR2 YYEKEE (reference sequence). This CDR3 spans 14 amino acids. Trimming took 2 bases from V and 2 from J, leaving 9 bases between them. In DNA form, the CDR3 reads TGTGCCAGCAGCTTTGTGGGACTCACAGATACGCAGTATTTT. This encodes CASSFVGLTDTQYF.

The chain joins TRBV3-1 to TRBJ1-1; perhaps TRBD1 as D (6 bases). V dropped 4 bases and J dropped 1 base, with 13 bases sitting between them. This CDR3 contains 15 residues. Germline V gives CDR1 LGHDT, CDR2 YNNKEL (reference sequence). The CDR3 is CASSPTGNKNTEAFF. The CDR3 DNA is TGTGCCAGCAGCCCCACAGGGAATAAGAACACTGAAGCTTTCTTT.

This clonotype showed up just a few times. The V and J genes are TRBV29-1 and TRBJ2-1, with D uncertain. With 4 bases removed from V and 6 bases from J, the gap between germline ends came to 10 bases. The CDR3 runs 12 residues. Looked up from germline, CDR1 is SQVTM and CDR2 is ANQGSEA. Here the CDR3 DNA reads TGCAGCGTTGGGCTAGACCTCAATGAGCAGTTCTTC. Its translation is CSVGLDLNEQFF.

The V call is TRBV7-9, the J call TRBJ2-1; no clear D gene. This CDR3 is built from 13 residues. The germline V gene has CDR1 SEHNR and CDR2 FQNEAQ (reference sequence). V lost 5 bases, J lost 10 bases, and 15 bases lay in between. For the CDR3, the DNA is TGTGCCAGCAGCGCATCCGAGGTACCGGAGCAGTTCTTC. Its translation: CASSASEVPEQFF.

J is TRBJ2-5 and V is TRBV19; perhaps TRBD2 as D (6 bases). This CDR3 is 14 amino acids long. V was shortened by 7 bases and J by 4 bases, with 16 bases between the two germline ends. The germline gives CDR1 LNHDA, CDR2 SQIVND (reference sequence). This CDR3 is CASNPGTPVETQYF. In nucleotides, the CDR3 is TGTGCCAGTAACCCCGGGACTCCGGTAGAGACCCAGTACTTC.

The V gene is TRBV12-3 or TRBV12-4, the J gene TRBJ2-3, with 7 positions matching TRBD2. V dropped 3 bases and J dropped 4; count of bases not matched to a gene: 7. The CDR3 is 15 residues long. The DNA of the CDR3 is TGTGCCAGCAGTTTTGGGGGGGGGAGCCCAGATACGCAGTATTTT. Translation gives CASSFGGGSPDTQYF.

The table lists this clonotype with a few counts. The chain employs TRBV7-9 and TRBJ2-1, with D perhaps assigned TRBD1 or TRBD2 (5 bases each). Between the trimmed V and J ends, which lost 5 bases and 3 bases, there was a span of 14 bases. Germline V CDR1 and CDR2: SEHNR, FQNEAQ (reference sequence). This CDR3 has 15 amino acids. CDR3 nucleotide sequence: TGTGCCAGCAGCCCGGGGACGTTCGGCTACAATGAGCAGTTCTTC. Protein sequence: CASSPGTFGYNEQFF.

On this clonotype: Possible read error: a much larger clone is one base away. The rearrangement uses TRBV28 and TRBJ2-7; tentatively, D is TRBD2 (6 bases). V gave up 6 bases and J gave up 2 bases, with 14 bases separating them. Looked up from germline, CDR1 is MDHEN and CDR2 is SYDVKM. This CDR3 has 14 residues. This CDR3 is CASRRQEGPYEQYF. The CDR3 DNA reads as TGTGCCAGCAGGCGGCAGGAGGGGCCCTACGAGCAGTACTTC.

This clonotype was recorded a few times. Written as DNA, the CDR3 is TGTGCCAGCTTTGGATTGACTAGCGGGACGTACAATGAGCAGTTCTTC. Its translation is CASFGLTSGTYNEQFF. This chain uses TRBV18 with TRBJ2-1; TRBD2 aligns across 11 bases. The V gene's germline CDR1 is KGHSH and CDR2 LQKENI. The CDR3 runs 16 residues. The V and J ends lost 7 bases and 4 bases, in that order; junction bases with no gene match: 9.